This T cell receptor (beta chain) is from a study of CD8 T cells in Susac syndrome. The overall study: Among the Susac syndrome patients sequenced, roughly six had active disease and about eight were in remission.

The authors negatively isolated CD8+ and CD4+ T cells and FACS-enriched TEMRA cells. The CDR3 contains 13 residues. Trimming left V 4 bases short and J 0 bases short, with 7 bases between. CDR1 and CDR2 from the germline V gene are SGHRS and YFSETQ. The RNA input was roughly 0.5 to 1 ug, and it was reverse transcribed with random hexamers. TCR beta CDR3 was amplified by immunoSEQ multiplex PCR. This amplification extended across 54 Vbeta and 13 Jbeta segments. MiXCR, run by TCRdb on the immunoSEQ multiplex PCR reads, gives a single entry per CDR3 protein. The table lists under 200,000 distinct CDR3 sequences, roughly nine tenths of them singletons.

The TCR sequence derives from a human donor with Susac syndrome. The chain has TRBV5-1 and TRBJ1-1; D is undetermined. Sequences were obtained from CD4+ T cells from PBMCs. CDR3 sequence (DNA): TGCGCCAGCAGCCGGACCATGAACACTGAAGCTTTCTTT. Its protein product is CASSRTMNTEAFF.